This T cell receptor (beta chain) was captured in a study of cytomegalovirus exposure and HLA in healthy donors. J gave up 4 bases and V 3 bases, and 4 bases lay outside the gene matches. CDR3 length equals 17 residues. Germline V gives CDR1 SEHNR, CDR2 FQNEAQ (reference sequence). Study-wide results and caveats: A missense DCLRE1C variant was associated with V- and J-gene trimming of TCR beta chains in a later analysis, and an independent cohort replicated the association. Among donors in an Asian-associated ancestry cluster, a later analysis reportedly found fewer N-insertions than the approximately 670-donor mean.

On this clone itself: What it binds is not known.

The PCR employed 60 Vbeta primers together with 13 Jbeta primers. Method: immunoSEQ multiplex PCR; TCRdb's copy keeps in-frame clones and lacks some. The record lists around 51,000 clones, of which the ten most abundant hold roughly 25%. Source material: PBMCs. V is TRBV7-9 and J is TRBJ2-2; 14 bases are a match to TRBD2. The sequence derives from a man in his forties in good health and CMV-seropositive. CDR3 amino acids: CASSLGLAGVRTGELFF. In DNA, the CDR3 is TGTGCCAGCAGCTTGGGACTAGCGGGAGTTCGCACCGGGGAGCTGTTTTTT. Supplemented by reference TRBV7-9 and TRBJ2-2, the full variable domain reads DTGVSQNPRHKITKRGQNVTFRCDPISEHNRLYWYRQTLGQGPEFLTYFQNEAQLEKSRLLSDRFSAERPKGSFSTLEIQRTEQGDSAMYLCASSLGLAGVRTGELFFGEGSRLTVL.